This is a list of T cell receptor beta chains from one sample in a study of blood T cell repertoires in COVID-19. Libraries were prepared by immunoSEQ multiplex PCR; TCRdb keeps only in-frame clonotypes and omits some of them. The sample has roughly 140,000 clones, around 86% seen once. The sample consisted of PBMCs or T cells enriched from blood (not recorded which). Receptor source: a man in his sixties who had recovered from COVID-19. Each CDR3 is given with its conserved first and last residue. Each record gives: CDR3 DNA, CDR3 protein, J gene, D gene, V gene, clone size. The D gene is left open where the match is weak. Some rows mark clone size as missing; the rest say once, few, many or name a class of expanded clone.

cdr3_nt: TGTGCCAGCAGCCCCGGAGGCTACGAGCAGTACTTC
cdr3_aa: CASSPGGYEQYF
j_call: TRBJ2-7
d_call: .
v_call: TRBV7-9
clone_size: .

cdr3_nt: TGTGCCAGCAGGGGGTCAGCGGGAGCCGGGGAGCTGTTTTTT
cdr3_aa: CASRGSAGAGELFF
j_call: TRBJ2-2
d_call: TRBD2
v_call: TRBV7-3
clone_size: once

cdr3_nt: TGTGCCAGCAGCCCCTCGGGACAGCTTAAGAACACTGAAGCTTTCTTT
cdr3_aa: CASSPSGQLKNTEAFF
j_call: TRBJ1-1
d_call: TRBD1
v_call: TRBV7-8
clone_size: .

cdr3_nt: TGTGCCAGCAGTTTCCGACAGGGGAGTCAGCCCCAGCATTTT
cdr3_aa: CASSFRQGSQPQHF
j_call: TRBJ1-5
d_call: TRBD1
v_call: TRBV27
clone_size: .

cdr3_nt: TGTGCCAGCAGCACTTGGCGGGGCTCTGGAAACACCATATATTTT
cdr3_aa: CASSTWRGSGNTIYF
j_call: TRBJ1-3
d_call: .
v_call: TRBV28
clone_size: .

cdr3_nt: TGTGCCACCTCACCTACCAGACAGGGGGCGCCCGGCACAGATACGCAGTATTTT
cdr3_aa: CATSPTRQGAPGTDTQYF
j_call: TRBJ2-3
d_call: TRBD1
v_call: TRBV19
clone_size: .

cdr3_nt: TGTGCCAGCAGCTTGGCCTCAGGGTTGGCGAACACCGGGGAGCTGTTTTTT
cdr3_aa: CASSLASGLANTGELFF
j_call: TRBJ2-2
d_call: .
v_call: TRBV11-3
clone_size: .

cdr3_nt: TGTGCCAGCAGCTTTGTGCGGAGCTCCTACGAGCAGTACTTC
cdr3_aa: CASSFVRSSYEQYF
j_call: TRBJ2-7
d_call: .
v_call: TRBV7-9
clone_size: .

cdr3_nt: TGTGCCAGCAGCTCCTACGCCCTCGATACGCAGTATTTT
cdr3_aa: CASSSYALDTQYF
j_call: TRBJ2-3
d_call: .
v_call: TRBV9
clone_size: .

cdr3_nt: TGTGCCAGCAGTGAGAAGGGAGGCACTGAAGCTTTCTTT
cdr3_aa: CASSEKGGTEAFF
j_call: TRBJ1-1
d_call: .
v_call: TRBV6-4
clone_size: .

cdr3_nt: TGTGCCAGCAGCTTAGTAGGTAGCGGGGTACAGGAGCAGTACTTC
cdr3_aa: CASSLVGSGVQEQYF
j_call: TRBJ2-7
d_call: TRBD2
v_call: TRBV7-9
clone_size: .

cdr3_nt: TGTGCCAGCAGCCGCACCCCCGGGAGTACTAATGAAAAACTGTTTTTT
cdr3_aa: CASSRTPGSTNEKLFF
j_call: TRBJ1-4
d_call: .
v_call: TRBV14
clone_size: few

cdr3_nt: TGTGCCAGCAGCCATAACAACGACAGGGCTCGATTTCATGAAAAACTGTTTTTT
cdr3_aa: CASSHNNDRARFHEKLFF
j_call: TRBJ1-4
d_call: TRBD1
v_call: TRBV13
clone_size: .

cdr3_nt: TGTGCCAGCAGCCGCCCGGACAGTTACAATGAGCAGTTCTTC
cdr3_aa: CASSRPDSYNEQFF
j_call: TRBJ2-1
d_call: .
v_call: TRBV13
clone_size: .

cdr3_nt: TGTGCCAGCTCTCGGGTCCTCTCCTACGAGCAGTACTTC
cdr3_aa: CASSRVLSYEQYF
j_call: TRBJ2-7
d_call: .
v_call: TRBV28
clone_size: .

cdr3_nt: TGTGCCAGCAGGAAAAAGGGGCAGGTCCATCAGCCCCAGCATTTT
cdr3_aa: CASRKKGQVHQPQHF
j_call: TRBJ1-5
d_call: .
v_call: TRBV21-1
clone_size: .

cdr3_nt: TGTGCCAGCAGTGAGACAACCCTCAATCAGCCCCAGCATTTT
cdr3_aa: CASSETTLNQPQHF
j_call: TRBJ1-5
d_call: .
v_call: TRBV2
clone_size: .

cdr3_nt: TGTGCCAGCAGCGGGGGGGTCAGCAATGAGCAGTTCTTC
cdr3_aa: CASSGGVSNEQFF
j_call: TRBJ2-1
d_call: TRBD2
v_call: TRBV11-2
clone_size: .

cdr3_nt: TGTGCCAGCAGCTTATGGGACAGCAACACCGGGGAGCTGTTTTTT
cdr3_aa: CASSLWDSNTGELFF
j_call: TRBJ2-2
d_call: TRBD1
v_call: TRBV7-3
clone_size: few

cdr3_nt: TGTGCCAGCAGTCTTGGGACAGGGGGATACAATGAGCAGTTCTTC
cdr3_aa: CASSLGTGGYNEQFF
j_call: TRBJ2-1
d_call: TRBD1
v_call: TRBV28
clone_size: .

cdr3_nt: TGTGCCAGCAGGTCGACAGGGGCAGCCAAAAACATTCAGTACTTC
cdr3_aa: CASRSTGAAKNIQYF
j_call: TRBJ2-4
d_call: TRBD1
v_call: TRBV28
clone_size: .

cdr3_nt: TGTGCCAGCAGCCGGGACAGGTGGAATTCACCCCTCCACTTT
cdr3_aa: CASSRDRWNSPLHF
j_call: TRBJ1-6
d_call: TRBD1
v_call: TRBV27
clone_size: once

cdr3_nt: TGTGCCAGCAGCTCTGGGGCAGGGGGTTTTATCGACTATGGCTACACCTTC
cdr3_aa: CASSSGAGGFIDYGYTF
j_call: TRBJ1-2
d_call: TRBD1
v_call: TRBV11-2
clone_size: once

cdr3_nt: TGTGCCAGCAGTTACTCGTACCAGAATCAGCCCCAGCATTTT
cdr3_aa: CASSYSYQNQPQHF
j_call: TRBJ1-5
d_call: .
v_call: TRBV6-6
clone_size: .